This T cell receptor (beta chain) was observed in a study of CXCR3-negative and CXCR3-positive naive CD8 T cells. TRB cDNA libraries were made by UMI-labeled 5' RACE. TCRdb re-analyzed the 5' RACE reads; it lists each CDR3 protein once, without DNA. The repertoire table contains thousands of distinct CDR3 sequences. The material sequenced was naive CXCR3- CD8+ T cells from blood. Noted subset: CD45RO-CCR7+CD27+CD95- naive CD8+ T cells lacking CXCR3 (TNR3-). The clonotype originates from a human donor in good health. Some clones in this sample may be carry-over from other donors' samples.

CDR3 region: CASNPRQASTDTQYF. The chain carries TRBV13 and TRBJ2-3; TCRdb returns TRBD1, unconfirmable since there is no DNA. Germline values: CDR1 PRHDT, CDR2 FYEKMQ (reference sequence). The CDR3 sequence is 15 residues long.